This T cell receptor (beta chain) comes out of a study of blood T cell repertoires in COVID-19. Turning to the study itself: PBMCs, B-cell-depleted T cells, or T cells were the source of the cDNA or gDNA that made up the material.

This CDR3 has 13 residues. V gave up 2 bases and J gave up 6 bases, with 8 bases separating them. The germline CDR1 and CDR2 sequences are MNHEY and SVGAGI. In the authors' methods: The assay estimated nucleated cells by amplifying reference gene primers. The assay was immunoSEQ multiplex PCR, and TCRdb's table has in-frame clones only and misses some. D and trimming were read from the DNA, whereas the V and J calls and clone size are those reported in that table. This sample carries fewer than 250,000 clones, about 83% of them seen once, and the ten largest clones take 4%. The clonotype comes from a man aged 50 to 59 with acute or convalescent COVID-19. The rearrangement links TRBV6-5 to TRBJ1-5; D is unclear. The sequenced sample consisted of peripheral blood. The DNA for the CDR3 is TGTGCCAGCAGTTACGGAGGGCGTCAGCCCCAGCATTTT. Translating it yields CASSYGGRQPQHF.